The clone carrying this TCR beta chain showed up many times. The data originate from a study of blood T cell repertoires in COVID-19. Looking at the study overall: The study drew acute and convalescent COVID-19 samples from the United States, Italy and Spain. From T cells, B-cell-depleted T cells, or PBMCs came the material, which was cDNA or gDNA.

The V end lost 0 bases, the J end lost 2 bases, and 13 bases lay between the germline ends. Germline V gene data show CDR1 as SGHDT and CDR2 as YYEEEE. The CDR3 is 16 residues long. Authors' analysis steps: Estimated nucleated cell counts came from reference gene primer amplification. Repertoires were generated with immunoSEQ multiplex PCR, while TCRdb's copy carries only in-frame clones and drops some. The V and J calls and the clone size are those of that table, but D and trimming were determined from the DNA. Altogether around 80,000 clones are present, 60% to 75% being singletons, with the ten largest covering less than 7.5%.

This chain uses TRBV5-6 with TRBJ2-3; a possible D gene is TRBD2 (6 bases). The sequence derives from a middle-aged man with active or convalescent COVID-19. The sequencing sample was made of peripheral blood. The CDR3 nucleotides read TGTGCCAGCAGCTTGGCCGCGGGGATTCCCACAGATACGCAGTATTTT. Its protein product is CASSLAAGIPTDTQYF.